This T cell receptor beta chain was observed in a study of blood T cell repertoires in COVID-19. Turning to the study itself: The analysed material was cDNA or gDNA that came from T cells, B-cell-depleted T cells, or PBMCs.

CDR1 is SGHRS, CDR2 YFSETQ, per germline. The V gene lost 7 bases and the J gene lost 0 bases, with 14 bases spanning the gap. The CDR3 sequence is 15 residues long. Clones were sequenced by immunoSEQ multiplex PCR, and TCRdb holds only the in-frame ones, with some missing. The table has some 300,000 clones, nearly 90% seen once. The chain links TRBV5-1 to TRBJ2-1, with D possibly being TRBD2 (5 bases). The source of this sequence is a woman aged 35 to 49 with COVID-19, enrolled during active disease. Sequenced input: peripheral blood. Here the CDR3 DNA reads TGCGCCAGCGCCCTGGGCGGACTCTCCTACAATGAGCAGTTCTTC. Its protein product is CASALGGLSYNEQFF.